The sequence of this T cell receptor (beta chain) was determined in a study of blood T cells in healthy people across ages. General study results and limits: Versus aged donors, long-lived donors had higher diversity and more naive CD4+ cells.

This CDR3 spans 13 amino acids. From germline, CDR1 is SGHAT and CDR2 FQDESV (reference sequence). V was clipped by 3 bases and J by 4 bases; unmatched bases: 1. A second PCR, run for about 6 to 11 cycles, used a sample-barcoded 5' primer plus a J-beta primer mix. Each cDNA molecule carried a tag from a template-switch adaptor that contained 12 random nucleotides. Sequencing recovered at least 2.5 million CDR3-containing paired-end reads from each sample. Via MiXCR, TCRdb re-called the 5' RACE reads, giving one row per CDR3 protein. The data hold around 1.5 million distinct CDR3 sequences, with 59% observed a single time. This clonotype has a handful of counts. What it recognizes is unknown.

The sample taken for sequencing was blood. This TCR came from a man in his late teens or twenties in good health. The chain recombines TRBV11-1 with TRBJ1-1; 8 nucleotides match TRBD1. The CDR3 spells CASSFQGATEAFF. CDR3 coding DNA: TGTGCCAGCAGCTTTCAGGGGGCCACTGAAGCTTTCTTT.